This T cell receptor beta chain originates from a study of shared clonotypes between healthy human individuals. Study conclusions and caveats: Sequencing depth was predicted to influence how clonotypes are shared among donors.

Genomic DNA (from each subset) was split evenly across several immunoSEQ plates. The table came from immunoSEQ multiplex PCR; TCRdb's copy has only in-frame clones and leaves some out. The table lists roughly 1,500,000 clones, less than 99% of them singletons. This CDR3 spans 13 amino acids. The ends were cut back, 3 bases at V and 6 bases at J, with 12 bases in the middle. The germline CDR1 and CDR2 sequences are SGHVS and FQNEAQ. Of note for this clone: Its specificity is not known.

This chain links TRBV7-8 with TRBJ2-7; no definite D call. Specimen: naive CD4+ T cells sorted from blood. The subset was: CD45RA+ positively selected. The origin of this receptor is a man younger than 45 in good health. CDR3 DNA: TGTGCCAGCAGCTTGCGCCCACTCGGCGAGCAGTACTTC. Amino acid sequence: CASSLRPLGEQYF.